Sequencing of this TCR beta chain was carried out in a study of immune cell composition in non-small cell lung cancer. On this clone: Its antigen is as yet unknown.

Generated by immunoSEQ multiplex PCR, the TCRdb table keeps only in-frame clones and is missing some. The data show roughly 3,500 clones, around 69% seen once. Normal lung was sampled as far from the tumour as possible, at least 3 cm. DNA was extracted from unsorted cell suspensions stored frozen. Study-level findings and limits: Overall clonality, unlike maximal tumour-associated clone frequency, did not predict TIL reactivity. Around 80% of squamous and roughly 34% of adenocarcinoma cases had tumour-associated clones >0.5%.

The origin of this receptor is a human donor with non-small cell lung cancer. Sequencing was performed on non-adjacent lung tissue.

The CDR3, as DNA: TGCGCCAGCAGCGACCGGGACAGAAATTACAATGAGCAGTTCTTC. The encoded protein is CASSDRDRNYNEQFF. V and J are TRBV5-1 and TRBJ2-1; TRBD1 aligns across 7 bases. Germline CDR1 and CDR2: SGHRS and YFSETQ. The CDR3 runs to 15 residues. With 4 bases clipped from V and 4 bases from J, the junction kept 8 bases outside the gene matches.